The present entry profiles one T cell receptor beta chain with its context. Each CDR3 protein is one row after TCRdb ran MiXCR on the 5' RACE reads. The sample has 400,000 to 550,000 distinct CDR3 sequences, around an eighth seen once. V lost 1 base, J lost 4 bases, and 8 bases stayed unmatched. The CDR3 totals 17 residues. CDR1 and CDR2 (germline): SGDLS, YYNGEE. This record comes from a study of identical twins. This sample was also put to use in a study of yellow fever vaccine responses in identical twins. That investigation notes: Each twin's T cell response to the vaccine was reported to look partly convergent and partly personalized.

Sequencing input: CD4+ T cells sorted from blood. The origin of this receptor is a woman aged 18 to 35 in good health. The chain couples TRBV9 to TRBJ2-2; TRBD1 aligns across 9 bases. CDR3 residues: CASSVSPGDRVTGELFF. The CDR3 DNA follows: TGTGCCAGCAGCGTAAGCCCAGGGGACAGGGTCACCGGGGAGCTGTTTTTT. Supplemented by reference TRBV9 and TRBJ2-2, the full variable domain reads DSGVTQTPKHLITATGQRVTLRCSPRSGDLSVYWYQQSLDQGLQFLIQYYNGEERAKGNILERFSAQQFPDLHSELNLSSLELGDSALYFCASSVSPGDRVTGELFFGEGSRLTVL.